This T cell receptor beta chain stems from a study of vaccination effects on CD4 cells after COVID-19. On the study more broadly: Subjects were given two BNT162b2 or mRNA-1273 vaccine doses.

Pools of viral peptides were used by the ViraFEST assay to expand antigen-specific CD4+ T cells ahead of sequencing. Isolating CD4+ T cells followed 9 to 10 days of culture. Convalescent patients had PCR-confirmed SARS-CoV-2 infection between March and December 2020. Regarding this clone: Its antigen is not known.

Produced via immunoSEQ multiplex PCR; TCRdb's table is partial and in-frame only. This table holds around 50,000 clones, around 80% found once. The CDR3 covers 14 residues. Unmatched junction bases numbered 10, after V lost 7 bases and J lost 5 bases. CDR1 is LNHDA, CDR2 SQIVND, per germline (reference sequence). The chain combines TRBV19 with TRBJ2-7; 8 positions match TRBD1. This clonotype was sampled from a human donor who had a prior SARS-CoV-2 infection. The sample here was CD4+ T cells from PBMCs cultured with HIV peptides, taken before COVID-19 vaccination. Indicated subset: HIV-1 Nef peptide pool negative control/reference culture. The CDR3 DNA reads TGTGCCAGTACCCCGGACAGGGAGGAGAACGAGCAGTACTTC. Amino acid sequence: CASTPDREENEQYF. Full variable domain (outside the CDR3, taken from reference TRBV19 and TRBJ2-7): DGGITQSPKYLFRKEGQNVTLSCEQNLNHDAMYWYRQDPGQGLRLIYYSQIVNDFQKGDIAEGYSVSREKKESFPLTVTSAQKNPTAFYLCASTPDREENEQYFGPGTRLTVT.